The rows below give T cell receptor beta chains drawn from one sample of a study of blood T cell repertoires in COVID-19. The assay was immunoSEQ multiplex PCR, and TCRdb's table has in-frame clones only and misses some. The table records a few hundred thousand clones, over 75% of them present only once. Material for sequencing was PBMCs or T cells enriched from blood (not recorded which). The receptors were gathered from a woman in her 30s who had recovered from COVID-19. CDR3s include the opening cysteine and the closing phenylalanine or tryptophan. Fields, in order: J gene, D gene, clone size, V gene, CDR3 protein, CDR3 DNA. A D gene is named only where the DNA matches it firmly. Clone size appears in some rows only: once, few, many, or a class for an expanded clone.

J: TRBJ1-6
D: -
size: -
V: TRBV19
CDR3: CASSEQGSSKYNSPLHF
DNA: TGTGCCAGTAGTGAACAGGGTTCAAGCAAATATAATTCACCCCTCCACTTT

J: TRBJ2-5
D: TRBD2
size: -
V: TRBV28
CDR3: CASSITSAQETQYF
DNA: TGTGCCAGCAGTATTACTAGCGCCCAAGAGACCCAGTACTTC

J: TRBJ1-6
D: -
size: -
V: TRBV3-1/TRBV3-2
CDR3: CASSQDSLNSPLHF
DNA: TGTGCCAGCAGCCAAGATTCCCTTAATTCACCCCTCCACTTT

J: TRBJ1-1
D: TRBD1
size: -
V: TRBV7-9
CDR3: CASTEPTGSQAFF
DNA: TGTGCCAGCACCGAGCCGACAGGGTCCCAAGCTTTCTTT

J: TRBJ1-2
D: TRBD1
size: -
V: TRBV7-2
CDR3: CASSPRQGGGYTF
DNA: TGTGCCAGCAGCCCCCGACAGGGAGGAGGCTACACCTTC

J: TRBJ1-1
D: -
size: -
V: TRBV6-2/TRBV6-3
CDR3: CASSYWGGRAEAFF
DNA: TGTGCCAGCAGTTACTGGGGAGGGAGGGCTGAAGCTTTCTTT

J: TRBJ1-4
D: TRBD1
size: -
V: TRBV5-4
CDR3: CASSSTGSPNEKLFF
DNA: TGTGCCAGCAGCTCGACAGGGTCCCCTAATGAAAAACTGTTTTTT

J: TRBJ1-2
D: TRBD1
size: -
V: TRBV3-1/TRBV3-2
CDR3: CASSPTGAYGYTF
DNA: TGTGCCAGCAGCCCGACAGGGGCCTATGGCTACACCTTC

J: TRBJ1-6
D: -
size: few
V: TRBV5-8
CDR3: CASSLLWELGNSPLHF
DNA: TGTGCCAGCAGCTTGCTATGGGAGCTTGGGAATTCACCCCTCCACTTT

J: TRBJ2-3
D: TRBD2
size: once
V: TRBV15
CDR3: CATSRPGGADTQYF
DNA: TGTGCCACCAGCAGGCCGGGGGGGGCAGATACGCAGTATTTT

J: TRBJ1-5
D: -
size: -
V: TRBV4-1
CDR3: CASSQRYEDNQPQHF
DNA: TGCGCCAGCAGCCAACGGTATGAGGACAATCAGCCCCAGCATTTT

J: TRBJ1-6
D: -
size: -
V: TRBV6-4
CDR3: CATSEGSSYNSPLHF
DNA: TGTGCCACCTCGGAGGGGAGCTCCTATAATTCACCCCTCCACTTT

J: TRBJ2-7
D: TRBD2
size: -
V: TRBV28
CDR3: CASSLRLAGGPGEQYF
DNA: TGTGCCAGCAGTCTGAGACTAGCGGGAGGGCCTGGGGAGCAGTACTTC

J: TRBJ1-5
D: -
size: -
V: TRBV19
CDR3: CASSGGGYSNQPQHF
DNA: TGTGCCAGTAGTGGTGGCGGGTATAGCAATCAGCCCCAGCATTTT

J: TRBJ1-5
D: -
size: -
V: TRBV18
CDR3: CASSGGINQPQHF
DNA: TGTGCCAGCTCAGGCGGGATTAATCAGCCCCAGCATTTT